The 32 T cell receptor beta chains below were found in one sample sequenced in a study of CD4 T cells in lung cancer. At least 3 cm from the malignant lesion, non-adjacent lung tissue was taken from the same resection. Here immunoSEQ multiplex PCR was the method, and the copy in TCRdb shows in-frame clones only, minus some. The table has some 9,300 clones, about three fifths seen once. What was sequenced was normal lung tissue taken away from the tumor. The receptors derive from a man aged 55 to 69 with non-small cell lung cancer.

The rearrangement uses TRBV9 and TRBJ2-1; 7 bases are a match to TRBD2. In germline, CDR1 is SGDLS, CDR2 YYNGEE. The CDR3 runs 15 residues. V lost 4 bases, J lost 2 bases, and 6 bases stayed unmatched. CDR3: CASSPSGWTYNEQFF. In DNA, the CDR3 is TGTGCCAGCAGCCCTAGCGGATGGACCTACAATGAGCAGTTCTTC.

This clone was counted only a few times. The chain employs TRBV14 and TRBJ1-2; a possible D gene is TRBD1 (6 bases). Germline values: CDR1 SGHDN, CDR2 FVKESK. Trimming took 0 bases from V and 4 from J, leaving 12 bases between them. The CDR3 loop spans 15 amino acids. CDR3 sequence reads: CASSQDLGAGYGYTF. DNA of the CDR3: TGTGCCAGCAGCCAAGACCTGGGGGCTGGCTATGGCTACACCTTC.

The V call is TRBV7-9, the J call TRBJ1-4, with D possibly TRBD1 on 5 matching bases. The CDR3 is made up of 15 amino acids. The V gene's germline CDR1 is SEHNR and CDR2 FQNEAQ (reference sequence). The V gene lost 6 bases and the J gene lost 2 bases, with 13 bases spanning the gap. CDR3 nucleotides: TGTGCCAGCAGTCAGCGGGGCAGCACTAATGAAAAACTGTTTTTT. This codes for CASSQRGSTNEKLFF.

This clone was counted a few times. Other DNA sequences from this sample encode an identical CDR3 as well. The chain has TRBV5-6 and TRBJ2-1, with D perhaps matching TRBD1 (5 bases). The length of the CDR3 is 13 residues. V was pared by 3 bases and J by 6 bases, with 10 bases between. CDR1 and CDR2 (germline): SGHDT, YYEEEE. The CDR3 DNA follows: TGTGCCAGCAGCTGGGGCACAGTCAATGAGCAGTTCTTC. Its translation: CASSWGTVNEQFF.

About this clone: One end of the junction fails to match germline, which may point to a read error. The chain links TRBV6-1 to TRBJ1-2, with TRBD1 as a possible D gene (5 bases). This CDR3 is built from 15 residues. Germline CDR1 reads MNHNS; CDR2 reads SASEGT. CDR3 bases: TGTGCCAGCACTGAAGTGGGACTTCAAAACTATGGCTACACCTTC. Protein: CASTEVGLQNYGYTF.

A few counts support this clone. This chain links TRBV10-2 with TRBJ2-3; 14 nucleotides agree with TRBD2. The CDR3 has 19 residues. Trimming removed 6 bases from V and 0 bases from J; junction bases left unmatched: 11. The germline CDR1 and CDR2 sequences are WSHSY and SAAADI. CDR3: CASSPGTSGSDSSTDTQYF. The CDR3 DNA is TGCGCCAGCAGCCCAGGGACTAGCGGGAGCGACTCTAGCACAGATACGCAGTATTTT.

The chain combines TRBV4-1 with TRBJ1-4; D unclear. CDR1 is MGHRA and CDR2 is YSYEKL in the germline V gene. V was pared by 0 bases and J by 10 bases, with 18 bases between. The CDR3 is 16 amino acids. The CDR3 protein is CASSQDSAASRGKLFF. In DNA form, the CDR3 reads TGCGCCAGCAGCCAAGACTCGGCCGCTTCTCGAGGAAAACTGTTTTTT.

The J gene is TRBJ2-7, the V gene TRBV6-1, with D tentatively TRBD2 (6 bases). The CDR3 is made up of 15 amino acids. The V gene lost 4 bases and the J gene lost 0 bases, with 13 bases spanning the gap. The V gene's germline CDR1 is MNHNS and CDR2 SASEGT. As DNA, the CDR3 is TGTGCCAGCAGTGCCAAACTGGGACTCTCCTACGAGCAGTACGTC. It codes for CASSAKLGLSYEQYV.

This clone was seen a handful of times. The genes are TRBV5-1 and TRBJ2-7; 7 bases are shared with TRBD2. Germline V lookup: CDR1 SGHRS, CDR2 YFSETQ. The V gene end was trimmed by 4 bases and the J gene end by 2 bases; junction bases not matched to a gene: 6. CDR3 length: 14 residues. The CDR3 spells CASSRAAGPYEQYF. In DNA form, the CDR3 reads TGCGCCAGCAGCCGCGCAGCGGGACCCTACGAGCAGTACTTC.

The rearrangement uses TRBV6-5 and TRBJ1-5; 8 nucleotides match TRBD1. The germline gives CDR1 MNHEY, CDR2 SVGAGI. The CDR3 sequence is 15 residues long. J gave up 5 bases and V 6 bases, and 9 bases lay outside the gene matches. CDR3 in DNA: TGTGCCAGCAGCTTAGGAGGACAGGGCGATCAGCCCCAGCATTTT. Amino acid sequence: CASSLGGQGDQPQHF.

The chain recombines TRBV5-1 with TRBJ2-1, with 11 bases that match TRBD2. Germline V gives CDR1 SGHRS, CDR2 YFSETQ. This CDR3 is built from 16 residues. The V gene end was trimmed by 0 bases and the J gene end by 7 bases; junction bases not matched to a gene: 6. For the CDR3, the DNA is TGCGCCAGCAGCTTGGTCCCGACTAGCGGGACTAATGAGCAGTTCTTC. Translation: CASSLVPTSGTNEQFF.

The chain has TRBV5-1 and TRBJ1-1, with 10 positions matching TRBD1. CDR3 length: 16 amino acids. The germline V gene has CDR1 SGHRS and CDR2 YFSETQ. V gave up 0 bases and J gave up 4 bases; unmatched junction bases: 6. The CDR3 here is CASSLGRQGAGTEAFF. The CDR3 DNA sequence: TGCGCCAGCAGCTTGGGGAGACAGGGGGCGGGCACTGAAGCTTTCTTT. The full variable domain, its missing parts supplied by reference TRBV5-1 and TRBJ1-1, is KAGVTQTPRYLIKTRGQQVTLSCSPISGHRSVSWYQQTPGQGLQFLFEYFSETQRNKGNFPGRFSGRQFSNSRSEMNVSTLELGDSALYLCASSLGRQGAGTEAFFGQGTRLTVV.

The rearrangement links TRBV25-1 to TRBJ1-3; D gene uncertain. V gave up 6 bases and J gave up 4 bases, with 7 bases separating them. CDR1 is MGHDK, CDR2 SYGVNS, per germline. The CDR3 runs 12 residues. The CDR3 loop reads CASSSLGNTIYF. The CDR3 bases are TGTGCCAGCAGCAGTTTAGGAAACACCATATATTTT.

The genes are TRBV7-9 and TRBJ1-1, with D maybe TRBD1 (6 bases). The germline gives CDR1 SEHNR, CDR2 FQNEAQ (reference sequence). The length of the CDR3 is 15 residues. V lost 5 bases, J lost 1 base, and 14 bases lay in between. The CDR3 spells CASSATDRPNTEAFF. The CDR3 coding sequence is TGTGCCAGCAGCGCGACGGACAGACCGAACACTGAAGCTTTCTTT.

On this clone: This CDR3 is also generated by other DNA sequences in the sample. CDR3 amino acids: CSVGGGTGELFF. The CDR3 nucleotides read TGCAGCGTTGGGGGAGGCACCGGGGAGCTGTTTTTT. The V call is TRBV29-1, the J call TRBJ2-2; D perhaps matches TRBD2 (6 bases). Deletions cut 4 bases from V and 4 bases from J, with 7 bases between. CDR3 length: 12 amino acids. Per the germline V gene, CDR1 is SQVTM and CDR2 is ANQGSEA.

The J gene is TRBJ2-7, the V gene TRBV11-2, with D possibly being TRBD1 (5 bases). The V gene's germline CDR1 is SGHAT and CDR2 FQNNGV. The V end was cut by 4 bases, the J end by 1 base, with 11 bases between. The CDR3 totals 14 residues. The CDR3 DNA follows: TGTGCCAGCAGCTCCGAAGGGGATTCCTACGAGCAGTACGTC. Translation gives CASSSEGDSYEQYV.

The chain carries TRBV11-2 and TRBJ2-7; D ambiguous. There are 15 residues in the CDR3. Per germline, CDR1 SGHAT and CDR2 FQNNGV. Trimming shortened V by 0 bases and J by 6 bases, and 15 bases separated the two germline ends. The CDR3 protein is CASSLDPLYSLEQYF. The CDR3 nucleotides are TGTGCCAGCAGCTTAGATCCATTGTACAGCCTCGAGCAGTACTTC.

This clone has a handful of counts. The chain has TRBV5-6 and TRBJ1-2; 7 nucleotides agree with TRBD1. V lost 5 bases, J lost 5 bases, and 9 bases stayed unmatched. The germline CDR1 and CDR2 sequences are SGHDT and YYEEEE. The CDR3 has 14 amino acids. CDR3 DNA: TGTGCCAGCAGGCTGACAGGGTTAAGGTATGGCTACACCTTC. Amino acid sequence: CASRLTGLRYGYTF.

The chain uses TRBV6-5 and TRBJ1-1, with TRBD1 identical over 8 bases. CDR1 MNHEY and CDR2 SVGAGI come from the germline V gene. With V trimmed by 2 bases and J by 5 bases, 4 bases remained unmatched. The CDR3 runs to 14 residues. The CDR3 DNA sequence: TGTGCCAGCAGTTACGACAGGGGTGGGACTGAAGCTTTCTTT. Protein: CASSYDRGGTEAFF.

J is TRBJ2-2 and V is TRBV11-2; 7 positions match TRBD1. Germline V gives CDR1 SGHAT, CDR2 FQNNGV. With 5 bases clipped from V and 4 bases from J, the junction kept 7 bases outside the gene matches. The CDR3 has 15 amino acids. In DNA form, the CDR3 reads TGTGCCAGCAGCAATTCTACAGGGGTCACCGGGGAGCTGTTTTTT. Translated, it gives CASSNSTGVTGELFF.

J is TRBJ2-3 and V is TRBV29-1; TRBD1 is a possible D gene (6 bases). V was shortened by 7 bases and J by 5 bases, with 16 bases between the two germline ends. The CDR3 has 13 residues. Germline V lookup: CDR1 SQVTM, CDR2 ANQGSEA. DNA of the CDR3: TGCAGCGCTCCTAAATCAGGGGAAGATACGCAGTATTTT. Its protein is CSAPKSGEDTQYF.

This clone was observed a single time. CDR3 DNA: TGTGCCTGGAGTGTCCCTAGCGGGAGGCCTGGGGGGGGAGGAGAGACCCAGTACTTC. Translation: CAWSVPSGRPGGGGETQYF. V is TRBV30 and J is TRBJ2-5; TRBD2 matches 11 bases. Losses at the gene ends were 0 bases for V and 4 bases for J; bases not matched to a gene: 16. Germline values: CDR1 GTSNPN, CDR2 SVGIG (reference sequence). The CDR3 sequence is 19 residues long.

Comment on this clone: A junction end diverges from the germline sequence, so it may reflect a read error. This sequence joins TRBV29-1 and TRBJ1-3; D perhaps matches TRBD1 (5 bases). CDR1 and CDR2 (germline): SQVTM, ANQGSEA. This CDR3 spans 14 amino acids. The CDR3 DNA reads as TGCAGCGGCAAACAGGCTCAGCTCTGGAAACACCATATATTT. Residues: CSGKQAQLWKHHIF.

The chain recombines TRBV5-1 with TRBJ2-7; possible D gene TRBD2, 5 bases. Germline V lookup: CDR1 SGHRS, CDR2 YFSETQ. CDR3 length: 13 residues. The V end lost 0 bases, the J end lost 3 bases, and 7 bases lay between the germline ends. The DNA for the CDR3 is TGCGCCAGCAGCTTGGGTCGGGACTACGAGCAGTACGTC. Protein product: CASSLGRDYEQYV.

The genes are TRBV11-2 and TRBJ1-4; 10 bases are shared with TRBD1. V shed 5 bases, J shed 7 bases, and the junction held 4 bases outside the gene matches. This CDR3 spans 14 amino acids. Germline CDR1 SGHAT, CDR2 FQNNGV. The CDR3 spells CASSKDRGFEKLFF. The CDR3 bases are TGTGCCAGCAGCAAGGACAGGGGGTTTGAAAAACTGTTTTTT.

The chain carries TRBV7-9 and TRBJ2-7, with D perhaps TRBD2 (6 bases). Trimming removed 1 base from V and 7 bases from J, with 14 bases in between. CDR1 and CDR2 from the germline V gene are SEHNR and FQNEAQ (reference sequence). This CDR3 region has 14 residues. The CDR3 DNA follows: TGTGCCAGCAGCTTAGATGGAGGGTTGACTGAGCAGTACGTC. As protein: CASSLDGGLTEQYV.

The chain couples TRBV28 to TRBJ2-1; D might be TRBD2 (5 bases). V was cut by 7 bases and J by 8 bases, with 15 bases left in between. The CDR3 spans 13 residues. CDR1 MDHEN and CDR2 SYDVKM come from the germline V gene. CDR3: CASTSGLVDEQFF. The CDR3 bases are TGTGCCAGCACCTCAGGACTCGTAGATGAGCAGTTCTTC.

The gene calls are TRBV6-5 and TRBJ1-1; D remains ambiguous. Trimming removed 0 bases from V and 1 base from J, with 9 bases in between. In germline, CDR1 is MNHEY, CDR2 SVGAGI. This CDR3 is built from 15 residues. The CDR3 loop reads CASSYSGSSNTEAFF. CDR3 DNA sequence: TGTGCCAGCAGTTACTCGGGCAGCTCGAACACTGAAGCTTTCTTT.

This chain uses TRBV25-1 with TRBJ2-2, with 9 bases that match TRBD1. The junction had 4 bases not matched to a gene; V was cut back by 7 bases and J by 7 bases. This CDR3 has 13 residues. The V gene's germline CDR1 is MGHDK and CDR2 SYGVNS. The CDR3 sequence is CASTRTGVGELFF. The CDR3 DNA reads TGTGCCAGCACCCGGACAGGGGTCGGGGAGCTGTTTTTT.

Concerning this clone: Other DNA sequences in the same sample also yield this CDR3. The chain has TRBV19 and TRBJ2-7; 8 bases line up with TRBD1. In germline, CDR1 is LNHDA, CDR2 SQIVND (reference sequence). Losses at the gene ends were 1 base for V and 0 bases for J; bases not matched to a gene: 2. The CDR3 totals 15 residues. CDR3 nucleotides: TGTGCCAGTAGTATAGCAGGGGGCAACTCCTACGAGCAGTACTTC. Translation: CASSIAGGNSYEQYF.

The chain couples TRBV5-5 to TRBJ2-7, with a weak D call TRBD1 (6 bases). This CDR3 is 15 amino acids long. CDR1 and CDR2 (germline): SGHKS, YYEKEE (reference sequence). V shed 0 bases and J shed 3 bases, with 13 bases lying between them. CDR3 sequence (DNA): TGTGCCAGCAGCTTGGCCGCACAGGGCAGCTACGAGCAGTACGTC. The encoded protein is CASSLAAQGSYEQYV.

The chain recombines TRBV4-1 with TRBJ2-3; a weak D match, TRBD2 (6 bases). V lost 1 base to trimming and J lost 4 bases, with 15 bases between them. This CDR3 comprises 16 residues. The V gene's germline CDR1 is MGHRA and CDR2 YSYEKL. The CDR3 spells CASSQGTARDSDTQYF. The CDR3 DNA is TGCGCCAGCAGCCAAGGCACAGCGCGGGATTCAGATACGCAGTATTTT.